These 19 T cell receptor beta chains came from one sample sequenced in a study of T cell clonality in common variable immunodeficiency (dated by TCRdb to between 2015 and 2017). The library was generated by the immunoSEQ multiplex PCR assay. The table was pulled from immuneACCESS by TCRdb, which kept in-frame rearrangements only. Such tables lose some clones; where checked, under half of the loss comes from unresolved V genes, and the rest has no known cause. The table shows roughly 50,000 clones here, with no singletons. The ten largest clones capture 3.4% of the sample. The sample was peripheral blood mononuclear cells. All receptors derive from a person between 18 and 69 years old in good health.

In its sample, this clone was seen many times. The CDR3 end lies 3 residues beyond the end of the read and is filled in from the germline J gene. This sequence joins TRBV5-1 and TRBJ2-2; 10 nucleotides line up with TRBD2. V lost 4 bases, J lost 7 bases, and 7 bases stayed unmatched. Germline V gene lookup returns CDR1 SGHRS and CDR2 YFSETQ. The CDR3 totals 15 residues. The CDR3 sequence: CASSLAGETFGELFF. Partial CDR3 DNA: TGCGCCAGCAGCCTAGCGGGAGAAACTTTCGGGGAG. Variable domain in full (rest from reference TRBV5-1 and TRBJ2-2): KAGVTQTPRYLIKTRGQQVTLSCSPISGHRSVSWYQQTPGQGLQFLFEYFSETQRNKGNFPGRFSGRQFSNSRSEMNVSTLELGDSALYLCASSLAGETFGELFFGEGSRLTVL.

About this clone: The read ends 3 residues before the CDR3 terminus; that terminus is restored from the germline J gene. The identical CDR3 is also encoded by other nucleotide sequences in the sample. This rearrangement joins TRBV11-2 to TRBJ1-3; no reliable D call. In germline, CDR1 is SGHAT, CDR2 FQNNGV. This CDR3 has 15 amino acids. Between the trimmed V and J ends, which lost 5 bases and 0 bases, there was a span of 11 bases. The CDR3: CASSTLRGSGNTIYF. The DNA read from the CDR3 is TGTGCCAGCAGCACCTTGCGGGGCTCTGGAAACACC.

This clone was recorded at least ten times. The CDR3 end is not reached by the read, which stops 3 residues before it; the germline J gene fills it in. This chain connects TRBV5-4 to TRBJ2-1; TRBD2 aligns across 10 bases. Per germline, CDR1 SGHNT and CDR2 YYREEE (reference sequence). The CDR3 consists of 15 residues. V trimming: 3 bases; J trimming: 7 bases; junction bases outside the gene matches: 7. CDR3 region: CASSSTSGQGNEQFF. Incomplete CDR3 DNA: TGTGCCAGCAGCTCGACTAGCGGGCAGGGAAATGAG.

This clone was seen repeatedly, ten times or more. Read sequence stops 3 residues before the CDR3 end, and the germline J gene provides the missing end. The chain combines TRBV5-1 with TRBJ2-5; either TRBD1 or TRBD2 may fit D (5 bases each). The V end lost 0 bases, the J end lost 5 bases, and 14 bases lay between the germline ends. The germline CDR1 and CDR2 sequences are SGHRS and YFSETQ. The CDR3 has 15 residues. The chain's CDR3 is CASSLDEGYRETQYF. The part of the CDR3 DNA that was read is TGCGCCAGCAGCTTGGACGAGGGGTATAGGGAGACC.

This clone was seen ten or more times. The read stops 3 residues short of the end of the CDR3; the missing end is completed from the germline J gene. V and J are TRBV5-6 and TRBJ2-2; D is uncertain. The germline gives CDR1 SGHDT, CDR2 YYEEEE. This CDR3 spans 14 amino acids. The CDR3 is CASRHGSTNEKLFF. The covered CDR3 bases are TGTGCCAGCAGACACGGGTCAACTAATGAAAAG.

Ten or more counts support this clone. The CDR3 DNA, read in part, is TGTGCCAGCAGCCCCCTCTACGAG. This codes for CASSPLYE. The entire CDR3 reads CASSPLYEQYF. This sequence joins TRBV7-8 and TRBJ2-7; no clear D. The CDR3 extends 3 residues past the end of the read, so its final part is completed from the germline J gene. Germline V gene sequence: CDR1 SGHVS, CDR2 FQNEAQ. Trimming cost V 5 bases and J 3 bases, with 5 bases left between them. The CDR3 is 11 amino acids.

Of note for this clone: The sequenced fragment ends 3 residues before the CDR3 boundary, so the rest is inferred from the germline J gene. The V call is TRBV6-1, the J call TRBJ1-6; 10 nucleotides agree with TRBD1. The CDR3 is 15 amino acids. The germline V gene has CDR1 MNHNS and CDR2 SASEGT. The V segment lost 4 bases and the J segment 10 bases; nucleotides outside the gene matches: 7. The CDR3: CASSVGQGFYSPLHF. CDR3 bases read: TGTGCCAGCAGTGTGGGACAGGGGTTTTACTCACCC.

This clone came up many times. The read ends 3 residues before the CDR3 terminus; that terminus is restored from the germline J gene. V gene TRBV5-1 combines with J gene TRBJ1-1, with TRBD1 matching 7 bases. Germline assignment: CDR1 SGHRS and CDR2 YFSETQ. The CDR3 is made up of 14 amino acids. V trimming: 2 bases; J trimming: 5 bases; junction bases outside the gene matches: 6. The sequenced part of the CDR3 DNA is TGCGCCAGCAGCTTCGACAGGGTTCGGACTGAA. This translates into CASSFDRVRTE. Given in full, the CDR3 is CASSFDRVRTEAFF.

This clone has just a few counts. A read error may account for a junction end that differs from germline. The observed sequence ends 3 residues before the CDR3 terminus, with the missing tail filled in from the germline J gene. The sample holds other DNA sequences that translate to the same CDR3. V is TRBV30 and J is TRBJ1-3; TRBD1 matches 7 bases. The CDR3 is 14 amino acids. Germline values: CDR1 GTSNPN, CDR2 SVGIG (reference sequence). The covered CDR3 bases are TGTGCCTGGAGTCAGGGGGGTTTCGGAAACACG. The encoded protein is CAWSQGGFGNT. The complete CDR3 protein is CAWSQGGFGNTIYF.

This clone was recorded many times. The read gets to within 3 residues of the CDR3 end, and the germline J gene fills in the rest. The chain recombines TRBV19 with TRBJ2-2, with 7 positions matching TRBD1. J gave up 1 base and V 7 bases, and 6 bases lay outside the gene matches. Germline loops: CDR1 LNHDA, CDR2 SQIVND (reference sequence). This CDR3 contains 15 residues. The DNA read from the CDR3 is TGTGCCAGTACCAGGGACAGCTTGAACACCGGGGAG. Encoded protein: CASTRDSLNTGE. The whole CDR3 protein is CASTRDSLNTGELFF.

This clone was counted many times. One end of the junction does not line up with germline, which may come from a read error. The sequenced fragment ends 3 residues before the CDR3 boundary, so the rest is inferred from the germline J gene. This rearrangement joins TRBV6-1 to TRBJ1-3; maybe TRBD1 (5 bases). This CDR3 region has 14 residues. CDR1 is MNHNS and CDR2 is SASEGT in the germline V gene. CDR3 amino acids: CASREDRSGNTIYF. The covered CDR3 bases are TGTGCCAGCAGGGAAGACAGATCTGGAAACACC.

This clone was observed many times. The CDR3: CASGQYNEQFF. The part of the CDR3 DNA that was read is TGTGCCAGCGGACAGTACAATGAG. The J gene is TRBJ2-1, the V gene TRBV12-3 or TRBV12-4; possible D gene TRBD1, 6 bases. The read ends 3 residues shy of where the CDR3 ends; the end is completed using the germline J gene. CDR3 length: 11 residues. V lost 8 bases, J lost 4 bases, and 6 bases lay in between.

This clone has ten or more counts. The read comes to an end 3 residues before the CDR3 does, leaving the germline J gene to fill in the end. The chain carries TRBV11-3 and TRBJ2-2, with 8 nucleotides matching TRBD1. The germline V gene encodes CDR1 SGHNT and CDR2 YENEEA. Unmatched junction bases numbered 11, after V lost 8 bases and J lost 6 bases. CDR3 length: 15 residues. CDR3 bases read: TGTGCCAGCTATGGACAGGGATCGGCCCCCGGGGAG. As protein: CASYGQGSAPGE. The entire CDR3 is CASYGQGSAPGELFF. Looking up the rest from reference TRBV11-3 and TRBJ2-2 gives the full variable domain: EAGVVQSPRYKIIEKKQPVAFWCNPISGHNTLYWYLQNLGQGPELLIRYENEEAVDDSQLPKDRFSAERLKGVDSTLKIQPAELGDSAVYLCASYGQGSAPGELFFGEGSRLTVL.

This clone was counted at least ten times. The CDR3 end falls 3 residues outside the read, so it is completed with the germline J gene. J is TRBJ2-3 and V is TRBV2, with 10 bases identical to TRBD2. The V gene end was trimmed by 4 bases and the J gene end by 6 bases; junction bases not matched to a gene: 4. Germline CDR1 and CDR2: SNHLY and FYNNEI. The CDR3 contains 14 residues. The part of the CDR3 DNA that was read is TGTGCCAGCAGTGGGGTTAGCGGGAGGGATACG. It translates to CASSGVSGRDT. From start to end, the CDR3 is CASSGVSGRDTQYF.

This clone has only a few counts. The CDR3 is cut off 3 residues early in the read; its end comes from the germline J gene. The rearrangement links TRBV5-1 to TRBJ2-5, with a weak D call TRBD2 (5 bases). The CDR3 is 17 amino acids. CDR1 and CDR2 (germline): SGHRS, YFSETQ. V was pared by 0 bases and J by 6 bases, with 21 bases between. CDR3 DNA, as far as it was read: TGCGCCAGCAGCTTGGGCCTCATCCTATCGAGGGTCCAGACC. Protein: CASSLGLILSRVQT. The full CDR3 protein is CASSLGLILSRVQTQYF.

In its sample, this clone was seen many times. From the germline J gene comes the end of the CDR3, since the read stops 3 residues before it. The chain couples TRBV19 to TRBJ1-2, with D perhaps TRBD1 (5 bases). The germline V gene encodes CDR1 LNHDA and CDR2 SQIVND (reference sequence). V was trimmed by 4 bases and J by 5 bases, leaving 14 bases between them. CDR3 size: 14 residues. The sequenced CDR3 bases are TGTGCCAGTAGTACGAGGGGATTGGGGTATGGC. Protein sequence: CASSTRGLGYG. The CDR3 as a whole reads CASSTRGLGYGYTF.

This clone has a count of ten or more. Germline and junction disagree at one end, which may indicate a read error. With the read ending 3 residues before the CDR3 end, the germline J gene is used to fill in that end. The rearrangement uses TRBV4-2 and TRBJ1-3; D is uncertain. This CDR3 has 17 residues. CDR1 and CDR2 (germline): LGHNA, YNFKEQ. The CDR3 sequence is CASSQDPTVNSGNTIYF. The sequenced CDR3 bases are TGCGCCAGCAGCCAAGATCCCACAGTTAACTCTGGAAACACC.

This clone was seen many times. The sequence runs out 3 residues before the end of the CDR3; the remainder is reconstructed from the germline J gene. The gene calls are TRBV19 and TRBJ2-1, with 7 bases fitting TRBD2. The CDR3 is made up of 15 amino acids. V dropped 3 bases and J dropped 2; count of bases not matched to a gene: 4. Germline V gene sequence: CDR1 LNHDA, CDR2 SQIVND (reference sequence). The CDR3 loop reads CASSISGLTYNEQFF. The sequenced part of the CDR3 DNA is TGTGCCAGTAGTATTTCGGGACTAACCTACAATGAG.

Ten or more counts support this clone. The read ends 3 residues shy of where the CDR3 ends; the end is completed using the germline J gene. The rearrangement joins TRBV20-1 to TRBJ2-7, with 11 bases matching TRBD2. V was pared by 3 bases and J by 6 bases, with 7 bases of the junction left unmatched. CDR1 is DFQATT and CDR2 is SNEGSKA in the germline V gene (reference sequence). The CDR3 runs 14 residues. CDR3 DNA (partial): TGCAGTGCTAGTAGGTCTAGCGGGAGGATCGAG. It encodes CSASRSSGRIE. The full-length CDR3 reads as CSASRSSGRIEQYF.